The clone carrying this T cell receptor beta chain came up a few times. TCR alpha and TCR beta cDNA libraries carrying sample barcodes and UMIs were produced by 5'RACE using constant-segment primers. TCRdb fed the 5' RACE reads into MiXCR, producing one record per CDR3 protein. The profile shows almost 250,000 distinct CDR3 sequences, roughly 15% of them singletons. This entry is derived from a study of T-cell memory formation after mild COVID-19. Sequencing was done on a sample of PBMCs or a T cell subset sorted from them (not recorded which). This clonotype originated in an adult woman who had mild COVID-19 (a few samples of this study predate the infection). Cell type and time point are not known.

This CDR3 is CASRPGGTSGNTIYF. CDR3 sequence (DNA): TGTGCCAGCAGACCCGGCGGTACCTCTGGAAACACCATATATTTT. This chain joins TRBV5-5 and TRBJ1-3; no clear D. CDR1 and CDR2 from the germline V gene are SGHKS and YYEKEE (reference sequence). V was trimmed by 5 bases and J by 0 bases, leaving 12 bases between them. The CDR3 loop spans 15 amino acids.